One sample yielded the 9 T cell receptor beta chains listed below, sequenced in a study of yellow fever vaccine responses in identical twins. TCRdb ran MiXCR on the RT-PCR reads and lists one entry per CDR3 protein. The sample lists 2,000 to 3,000 distinct CDR3 sequences, about nine tenths occurring once. Sequencing used T cells from blood (PBMCs), unsorted or a sorted subset (not recorded which), obtained before or after yellow fever vaccination (not recorded which). These receptors all come from a young woman who received the yellow fever vaccine.

The V and J genes are TRBV11-2 and TRBJ2-3; 7 nucleotides match TRBD1. The CDR3 consists of 16 residues. Germline CDR1 reads SGHAT; CDR2 reads FQNNGV. Trimming took 2 bases from V and 0 from J; bases not matched to a gene: 5. The CDR3 sequence is CASSLLTGRSTDTQYF. The CDR3 DNA is TGTGCCAGCAGCTTATTGACAGGGCGTAGCACAGATACGCAGTATTTT. Variable domain in full (rest from reference TRBV11-2 and TRBJ2-3): EAGVAQSPRYKIIEKRQSVAFWCNPISGHATLYWYQQILGQGPKLLIQFQNNGVVDDSQLPKDRFSAERLKGVDSTLKIQPAKLEDSAVYLCASSLLTGRSTDTQYFGPGTRLTVL.

The chain links TRBV24-1 to TRBJ2-1, with 10 bases aligning to TRBD1. From germline, CDR1 is KGHDR and CDR2 SFDVKD. Trimming at V came to 3 bases and at J to 5 bases, leaving 3 bases not matched to a gene. This CDR3 is 15 amino acids long. Here the CDR3 DNA reads TGTGCCACCAGTGATCGGGACAGGGGCCACAATGAGCAGTTCTTC. Translation: CATSDRDRGHNEQFF.

This chain joins TRBV4-1 and TRBJ2-7, with D maybe TRBD2 (5 bases). With 5 bases removed from V and 1 base from J, the gap between germline ends came to 15 bases. The CDR3 totals 15 residues. Germline loops: CDR1 MGHRA, CDR2 YSYEKL. In nucleotides, the CDR3 is TGCGCCAGCAGCACGGGAAGTATGAGGTCCTACGAGCAGTACTTC. This encodes CASSTGSMRSYEQYF.

For the CDR3, the DNA is TGTGCCAGCAGCTTAGCGGGACAGAACTATGGCTACACCTTC. This encodes CASSLAGQNYGYTF. The V gene is TRBV11-1, the J gene TRBJ1-2; 7 positions agree with TRBD1. This CDR3 contains 14 residues. Germline V CDR1 and CDR2: SGHAT, FQDESV (reference sequence). With 0 bases clipped from V and 2 bases from J, the junction kept 0 bases outside the gene matches.

This sequence joins TRBV3-1 and TRBJ1-5, with D unclear. Trimming stripped 0 bases from V and 2 bases from J, with 14 bases between. The CDR3 runs to 17 residues. In germline, CDR1 is LGHDT, CDR2 YNNKEL (reference sequence). CDR3 in DNA: TGTGCCAGCAGCCAAGAAAGTGTACCCCGGGGCAATCAGCCCCAGCATTTT. Translated: CASSQESVPRGNQPQHF.

The V and J genes are TRBV6-2 or TRBV6-3 and TRBJ1-1, with 7 bases lining up with TRBD1. The CDR3 length is 15 residues. J gave up 4 bases and V 2 bases, and 7 bases lay outside the gene matches. Germline V lookup: CDR1 MNHEY, CDR2 SVGEGT. CDR3 nucleotide sequence: TGTGCCAGCAGTTACGAAGGGGGCAGGGGCACTGAAGCTTTCTTT. This sequence encodes CASSYEGGRGTEAFF.

J is TRBJ2-7 and V is TRBV6-1; tentative D call: TRBD1 (8 bases). The CDR3 sequence is 13 residues long. The germline V gene has CDR1 MNHNS and CDR2 SASEGT. The V gene lost 6 bases and the J gene lost 3 bases, with 12 bases spanning the gap. CDR3 DNA: TGTGCCAGCAGACAGGGGGGGCACTACGAGCAGTACTTC. Residues: CASRQGGHYEQYF.

J is TRBJ2-3 and V is TRBV15, with 7 bases matching TRBD1. The CDR3 extends over 14 amino acids. Germline V lookup: CDR1 LNHNV, CDR2 YYDKDF (reference sequence). The trim removed 4 bases at V and 6 bases at J, leaving 7 bases unmatched. DNA of the CDR3: TGTGCCACCAGCAACCGACAGGGCGCGGATACGCAGTATTTT. Translation gives CATSNRQGADTQYF.

CDR3 amino acids: CASSRPEGTGNSPLHF. The CDR3 DNA reads TGTGCCAGCAGCCGGCCTGAGGGGACTGGTAATTCACCCCTCCACTTT. The rearrangement uses TRBV7-2 and TRBJ1-6, with TRBD1 as a possible D gene (5 bases). From germline, CDR1 is SGHTA and CDR2 FQGNSA. CDR3 size: 16 residues. The V and J ends lost 5 bases and 6 bases respectively, with 17 bases between them.